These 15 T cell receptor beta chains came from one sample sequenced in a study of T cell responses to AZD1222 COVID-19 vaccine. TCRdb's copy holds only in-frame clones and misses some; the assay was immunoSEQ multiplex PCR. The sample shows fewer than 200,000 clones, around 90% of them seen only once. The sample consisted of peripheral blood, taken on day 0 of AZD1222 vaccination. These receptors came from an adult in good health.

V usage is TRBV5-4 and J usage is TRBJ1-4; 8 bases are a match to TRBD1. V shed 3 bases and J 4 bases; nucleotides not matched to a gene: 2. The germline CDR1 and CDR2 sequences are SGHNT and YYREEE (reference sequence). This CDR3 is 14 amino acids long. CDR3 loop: CASSSGQGNEKLFF. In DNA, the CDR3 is TGTGCCAGCAGCTCCGGACAGGGTAATGAAAAACTGTTTTTT.

The DNA of the CDR3 is TGTGCCAGCAGTTCATCGCGACTAGCGGGAGTAGGGGAGCAGTACTTC. Translation: CASSSSRLAGVGEQYF. The rearrangement links TRBV28 to TRBJ2-7, with 12 bases aligning to TRBD2. V dropped 4 bases and J dropped 7; count of bases not matched to a gene: 11. CDR3 length: 16 residues. Germline values: CDR1 MDHEN, CDR2 SYDVKM.

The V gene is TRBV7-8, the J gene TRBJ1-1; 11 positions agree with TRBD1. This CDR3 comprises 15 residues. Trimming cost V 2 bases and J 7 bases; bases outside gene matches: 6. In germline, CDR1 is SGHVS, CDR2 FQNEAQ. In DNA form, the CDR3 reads TGTGCCAGCAGCTTATCCCGGACAGGGGGCTTTGAAGCTTTCTTT. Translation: CASSLSRTGGFEAFF.

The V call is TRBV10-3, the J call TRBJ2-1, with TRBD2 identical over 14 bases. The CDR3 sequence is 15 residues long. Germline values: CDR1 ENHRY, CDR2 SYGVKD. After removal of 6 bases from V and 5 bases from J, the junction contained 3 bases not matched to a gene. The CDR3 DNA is TGTGCCATCAGCACGACTAGCGGGAGGGACAATGAGCAGTTCTTC. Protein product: CAISTTSGRDNEQFF.

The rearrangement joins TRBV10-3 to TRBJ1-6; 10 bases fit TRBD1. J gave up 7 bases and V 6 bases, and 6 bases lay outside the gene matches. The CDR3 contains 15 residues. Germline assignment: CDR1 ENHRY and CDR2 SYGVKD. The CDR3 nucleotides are TGTGCCATCAGGCTCGGACAGGGGGGAAATTCACCCCTCCACTTT. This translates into CAIRLGQGGNSPLHF.

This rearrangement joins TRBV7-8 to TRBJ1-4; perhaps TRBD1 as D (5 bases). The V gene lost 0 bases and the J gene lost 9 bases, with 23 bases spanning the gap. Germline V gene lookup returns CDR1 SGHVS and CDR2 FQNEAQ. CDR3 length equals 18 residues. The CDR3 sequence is CASSLALRMQGTSKKLFF. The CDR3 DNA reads TGTGCCAGCAGCTTAGCGCTAAGAATGCAGGGTACATCTAAAAAACTGTTTTTT.

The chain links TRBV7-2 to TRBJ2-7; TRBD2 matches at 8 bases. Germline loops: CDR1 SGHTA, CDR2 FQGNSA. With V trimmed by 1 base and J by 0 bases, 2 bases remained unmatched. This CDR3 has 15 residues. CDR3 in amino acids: CASSLERGISYEQYF. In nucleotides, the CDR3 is TGTGCCAGCAGCTTAGAGCGGGGGATCTCCTACGAGCAGTACTTC.

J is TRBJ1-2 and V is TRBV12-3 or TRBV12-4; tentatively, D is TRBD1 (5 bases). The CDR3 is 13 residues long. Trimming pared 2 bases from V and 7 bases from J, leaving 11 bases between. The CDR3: CASSLWQGIGYTF. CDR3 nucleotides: TGTGCCAGCAGTTTATGGCAGGGTATTGGCTACACCTTC.

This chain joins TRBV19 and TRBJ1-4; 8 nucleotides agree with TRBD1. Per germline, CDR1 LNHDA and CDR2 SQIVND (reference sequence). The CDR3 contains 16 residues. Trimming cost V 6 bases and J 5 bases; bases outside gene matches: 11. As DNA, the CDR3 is TGTGCCAGTAGCCCCCCCCCGACAGGGGTAAATGAAAAACTGTTTTTT. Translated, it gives CASSPPPTGVNEKLFF.

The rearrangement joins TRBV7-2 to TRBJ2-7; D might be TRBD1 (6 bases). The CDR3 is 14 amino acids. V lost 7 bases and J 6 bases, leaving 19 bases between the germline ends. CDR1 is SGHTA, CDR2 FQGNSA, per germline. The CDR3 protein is CASIGQPDSSEQYF. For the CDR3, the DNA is TGTGCCAGCATCGGACAGCCCGACTCTTCCGAGCAGTACTTC.

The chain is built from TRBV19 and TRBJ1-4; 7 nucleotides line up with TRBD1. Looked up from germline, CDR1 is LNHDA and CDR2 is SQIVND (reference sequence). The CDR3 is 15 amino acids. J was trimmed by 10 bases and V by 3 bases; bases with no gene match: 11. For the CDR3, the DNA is TGTGCCAGTAGTATCGGGGGACAGATGAATCCAAAACTGTTTTTT. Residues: CASSIGGQMNPKLFF.

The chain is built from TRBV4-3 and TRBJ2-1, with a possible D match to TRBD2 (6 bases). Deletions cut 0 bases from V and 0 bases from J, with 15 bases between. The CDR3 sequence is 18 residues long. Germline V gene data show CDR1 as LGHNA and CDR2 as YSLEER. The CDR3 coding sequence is TGCGCCAGCAGCCAAGATGGGGGGATTCTTAGCTCCTACAATGAGCAGTTCTTC. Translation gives CASSQDGGILSSYNEQFF.

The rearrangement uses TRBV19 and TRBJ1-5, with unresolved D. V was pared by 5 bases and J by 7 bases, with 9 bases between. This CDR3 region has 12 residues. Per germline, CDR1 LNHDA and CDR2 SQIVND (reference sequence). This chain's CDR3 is CASSWLGQPQHF. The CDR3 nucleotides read TGTGCCAGTAGTTGGTTGGGGCAGCCCCAGCATTTT.

Here the CDR3 DNA reads TGTGCCAGCAGCTTCAGGGGGGCCACTGAAGCTTTCTTT. It codes for CASSFRGATEAFF. V is TRBV11-2 and J is TRBJ1-1; 7 bases fit TRBD1. The CDR3 consists of 13 residues. The J segment lost 4 bases and the V segment lost 3 bases, leaving 2 bases of the junction unmatched. Per the germline V gene, CDR1 is SGHAT and CDR2 is FQNNGV. The whole variable domain, remainder taken from reference TRBV11-2 and TRBJ1-1, is EAGVAQSPRYKIIEKRQSVAFWCNPISGHATLYWYQQILGQGPKLLIQFQNNGVVDDSQLPKDRFSAERLKGVDSTLKIQPAKLEDSAVYLCASSFRGATEAFFGQGTRLTVV.

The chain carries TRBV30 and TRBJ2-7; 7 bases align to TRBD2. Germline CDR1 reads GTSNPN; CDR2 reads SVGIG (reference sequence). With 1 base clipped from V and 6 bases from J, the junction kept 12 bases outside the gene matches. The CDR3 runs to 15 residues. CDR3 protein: CAWSDVAGSRVEQYF. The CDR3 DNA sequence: TGTGCCTGGAGTGACGTAGCGGGCAGTCGGGTCGAGCAGTACTTC.